The rows below give T cell receptor beta chains drawn from one sample of a study of identical twins. TCRdb reprocessed the 5' RACE reads with MiXCR, giving one entry per CDR3 protein. Of around 470,000 distinct CDR3 sequences in the sample, approximately 15% were seen once. These sequences were also reported in another study, on yellow fever vaccine responses in identical twins.

The sequencing sample was made of CD4+ T cells sorted from blood. These receptors came from a woman aged 18-29 years in good health. Each CDR3 is given with its conserved first and last residue. Fields, in order: V gene, clone size, CDR3 length, J gene, CDR3 protein. Clone size, where shown, is once, few, many, or a class for clones that have expanded.

TRBV11-2	-	15	TRBJ1-5	CASSPGQNSNQPQHF
TRBV10-3	few	13	TRBJ2-1	CAIRGGTSNEQFF
TRBV20-1	-	11	TRBJ1-2	CTPALGHGYTF
TRBV6-2/TRBV6-3	-	16	TRBJ2-5	CASSYSRTRGGETQYF
TRBV15	few	16	TRBJ2-2	CATSRVWSGNTGELFF
TRBV5-6	-	18	TRBJ2-2	CASSSIPSGTGRAGELFF
TRBV5-1	many	15	TRBJ2-2	CASSSEQLNTGELFF
TRBV7-2	-	17	TRBJ2-2	CASSPKGQPQDTGELFF
TRBV12-3/TRBV12-4	few	16	TRBJ2-1	CATGILKREKDNEQFF
TRBV4-3	-	16	TRBJ2-1	CASSRNPSGVYNEQFF
TRBV4-1	-	17	TRBJ2-1	CASSQEVGRGGRDEQFF
TRBV5-1	-	18	TRBJ1-2	CASPYSTRDRKYNYGYTF
TRBV28	-	15	TRBJ2-2	CASTNQAGPGRELFF
TRBV12-3/TRBV12-4	-	15	TRBJ2-3	CASSRRGDSTDTQYF
TRBV6-1	many	12	TRBJ2-7	CASSTESYEQYF
TRBV19	-	14	TRBJ2-3	CASSMTQTTDTQYF
TRBV6-1	-	14	TRBJ2-1	CASKFDRMGNEQFF
TRBV7-8	-	15	TRBJ2-2	CASSLNTPNTGELFF
TRBV7-2	-	15	TRBJ2-5	CASSLMGVMEETQYF
TRBV5-1	-	13	TRBJ2-5	CASTKGGQETQYF
TRBV7-6	-	17	TRBJ2-7	CASSTPGGRMYSYEQYF
TRBV7-2	few	15	TRBJ2-1	CASSRGQTSYNEQFF
TRBV5-4	-	13	TRBJ2-5	CASSLIPKETQYF
TRBV15	few	17	TRBJ2-5	CATSRGTGGSGQETQYF
TRBV6-5	-	12	TRBJ2-7	CASRGQAYEQYF
TRBV28	few	14	TRBJ2-1	CASVGRSSYNEQFF
TRBV12-3/TRBV12-4	many	11	TRBJ1-1	CASRVRDEAFF
TRBV27	-	18	TRBJ2-3	CASSPRSLSGGFTDTQYF
TRBV6-2/TRBV6-3	few	13	TRBJ2-3	CASSYRLSDTQYF
TRBV7-2	few	17	TRBJ2-3	CASSLRSGSFPTDTQYF
TRBV2	few	15	TRBJ1-2	CASSEREAGTSGYTF
TRBV30	many	16	TRBJ2-2	CAWSVVVAGGTGELFF
TRBV6-1	-	14	TRBJ2-7	CASSERRRAYEQYF
TRBV7-9	many	16	TRBJ2-3	CASSLIGARSTDTQYF
TRBV6-2/TRBV6-3	-	16	TRBJ2-5	CASSPRGSGGQETQYF
TRBV7-2	few	17	TRBJ2-3	CASSLVRWYRNTDTQYF
TRBV7-9	once	14	TRBJ1-2	CASSQAGQGYGYTF
TRBV11-2	few	16	TRBJ2-3	CASSRQGSPSTDTQYF
TRBV4-2	once	16	TRBJ2-1	CASSQDGTNRYNEQFF
TRBV7-9	few	15	TRBJ1-4	CASSLGTGGNEKLFF
TRBV10-2	many	16	TRBJ2-3	CASSEPGLASADTQYF
TRBV7-9	-	14	TRBJ2-3	CASSYGAGQDTQYF
TRBV10-3	-	15	TRBJ2-5	CAIRGGRQEEETQYF
TRBV4-1	-	18	TRBJ2-2	CASSQGGLAERNTGELFF
TRBV6-4	few	16	TRBJ2-1	CASSEQGLSSYNEQFF
TRBV10-1	many	13	TRBJ2-3	CASSAGVTDTQYF
TRBV29-1	-	15	TRBJ2-3	CSVPLLDSSTDTQYF
TRBV6-5	few	15	TRBJ2-7	CASSYAGLTTYEQYF
TRBV6-5	few	16	TRBJ2-6	CASSYSKASGANVLTF
TRBV7-8	-	17	TRBJ2-1	CASSLGTGLLTYNEQFF
TRBV7-2	few	18	TRBJ2-5	CASSLAYEWDGVQETQYF